These 20 T cell receptor beta chains originate from one sample sequenced in a study of cytomegalovirus exposure and HLA in healthy donors. Using immunoSEQ multiplex PCR, the repertoire was profiled, and TCRdb retains in-frame clones only, with some absent. The sample contains 150,000 to 200,000 clones, about 90% of which appear only once. Sequencing used PBMCs. Receptors originate from a young woman in good health and CMV-seropositive.

This chain joins TRBV11-2 and TRBJ2-7; TRBD1 aligns across 9 bases. V shed 4 bases and J 6 bases; nucleotides not matched to a gene: 7. Germline CDR1 SGHAT, CDR2 FQNNGV. This CDR3 spans 14 amino acids. CDR3 in amino acids: CASSSPGQGSEQYF. The CDR3 nucleotides read TGTGCCAGCAGCTCCCCGGGACAGGGTTCCGAGCAGTACTTC.

This rearrangement joins TRBV20-1 to TRBJ1-1, with 9 bases that match TRBD1. Trimming removed 5 bases from V and 11 bases from J; junction bases left unmatched: 6. This CDR3 has 11 residues. Germline-derived CDR1 and CDR2 are DFQATT and SNEGSKA (reference sequence). In DNA, the CDR3 is TGCAGTGCTCGACAGGGGGGAGGCGCTTTCTTT. Protein sequence: CSARQGGGAFF.

The CDR3 DNA reads as TGTGCCAGCATCGCAGGAGTAGCGGGTTCCACAGATACGCAGTATTTT. Translating it yields CASIAGVAGSTDTQYF. The rearrangement joins TRBV2 to TRBJ2-3, with 7 bases lining up with TRBD2. CDR1 SNHLY and CDR2 FYNNEI come from the germline V gene. The CDR3 length is 16 residues. Losses at the gene ends were 7 bases for V and 2 bases for J; bases not matched to a gene: 12.

The rearrangement uses TRBV5-1 and TRBJ1-1; weak D call: TRBD1 (6 bases). This CDR3 contains 16 residues. Per germline, CDR1 SGHRS and CDR2 YFSETQ. Trimming stripped 0 bases from V and 0 bases from J, with 12 bases between. In DNA, the CDR3 is TGCGCCAGCAGCTTGGTCCCCGGACAGTTGAACACTGAAGCTTTCTTT. It yields the protein CASSLVPGQLNTEAFF.

This clone is a singleton in its sample. V and J are TRBV10-3 and TRBJ1-1, with D perhaps matching TRBD1 (5 bases). Germline V lookup: CDR1 ENHRY, CDR2 SYGVKD. The CDR3 spans 16 residues. Deletions cut 2 bases from V and 0 bases from J, with 13 bases between. The CDR3 sequence is CAISERGLFMNTEAFF. The CDR3 DNA reads TGTGCCATCAGTGAGAGGGGACTTTTCATGAACACTGAAGCTTTCTTT.

The rearrangement joins TRBV30 to TRBJ1-6; TRBD1 matches at 8 bases. V shed 0 bases and J 7 bases; nucleotides not matched to a gene: 5. The V gene's germline CDR1 is GTSNPN and CDR2 SVGIG (reference sequence). The CDR3 has 15 amino acids. DNA of the CDR3: TGTGCCTGGAGTGTAGGGGCAGGGGGCAATTCACCCCTCCACTTT. Protein sequence: CAWSVGAGGNSPLHF. Full variable domain (rest looked up from reference TRBV30 and TRBJ1-6): SQTIHQWPATLVQPVGSPLSLECTVEGTSNPNLYWYRQAAGRGLQLLFYSVGIGQISSEVPQNLSASRPQDRQFILSSKKLLLSDSGFYLCAWSVGAGGNSPLHFGNGTRLTVT.

This chain links TRBV10-2 with TRBJ2-7; 8 bases match TRBD1. The CDR3 is 14 amino acids. The germline V gene encodes CDR1 WSHSY and CDR2 SAAADI. V gave up 6 bases and J gave up 6 bases; unmatched junction bases: 10. The CDR3 is CASRSPGQGGEQYF. CDR3 nucleotide sequence: TGCGCCAGCAGGAGCCCCGGACAGGGAGGCGAGCAGTACTTC.

The chain recombines TRBV19 with TRBJ2-3; perhaps TRBD1 as D (6 bases). Per germline, CDR1 LNHDA and CDR2 SQIVND (reference sequence). The CDR3 is 18 residues long. V lost 5 bases, J lost 1 base, and 22 bases lay in between. The DNA for the CDR3 is TGTGCCAGTAGTTTCGCCGATACGAACCCAGGGGGCACAGATACGCAGTATTTT. Translated, it gives CASSFADTNPGGTDTQYF.

The rearrangement joins TRBV28 to TRBJ1-2, with D perhaps TRBD1 (6 bases). The CDR3 has 15 residues. V lost 4 bases, J lost 3 bases, and 15 bases lay in between. Germline CDR1 reads MDHEN; CDR2 reads SYDVKM. The CDR3 sequence: CASSSRTATYYGYTF. In DNA, the CDR3 is TGTGCCAGCAGTTCGCGGACAGCGACATACTATGGCTACACCTTC.

The chain carries TRBV6-5 and TRBJ1-3, with D possibly being TRBD1 (5 bases). There are 15 residues in the CDR3. Germline CDR1 MNHEY, CDR2 SVGAGI. With 4 bases removed from V and 2 bases from J, the gap between germline ends came to 12 bases. CDR3 sequence (DNA): TGTGCCAGCAGTTCCCTCGGGGGGGCTGGAAACACCATATATTTT. This gives the protein CASSSLGGAGNTIYF.

The gene calls are TRBV29-1 and TRBJ2-3; tentative D call: TRBD2 (6 bases). The CDR3 is 15 residues long. V was trimmed by 6 bases and J by 2 bases, leaving 18 bases between them. CDR1 and CDR2 from the germline V gene are SQVTM and ANQGSEA. The CDR3 DNA reads TGCAGCGTGACCCAAACCGGGACTGCCACAGATACGCAGTATTTT. It specifies CSVTQTGTATDTQYF.

The chain recombines TRBV18 with TRBJ1-5, with D maybe TRBD1 (6 bases). This CDR3 is 14 amino acids long. Trimming took off 4 bases at V and 5 bases at J, with 12 bases between the two ends. Germline CDR1 KGHSH, CDR2 LQKENI. CDR3 loop: CASSLSRGYQPQHF. The CDR3 nucleotides read TGTGCCAGCTCACTCAGCAGGGGCTATCAGCCCCAGCATTTT.

The chain carries TRBV7-2 and TRBJ2-3; TRBD2 might be the D (6 bases). Germline V gene sequence: CDR1 SGHTA, CDR2 FQGNSA. V lost 3 bases, J lost 2 bases, and 12 bases lay in between. The CDR3 consists of 15 residues. Written as DNA, the CDR3 is TGTGCCAGCAGCTTGATCGGGGGTATCACAGATACGCAGTATTTT. It yields the protein CASSLIGGITDTQYF.

The sample holds one count of this clone. V is TRBV2 and J is TRBJ1-4; 12 bases match TRBD1. J gave up 2 bases and V 6 bases, and 10 bases lay outside the gene matches. Germline lookup yields CDR1 SNHLY and CDR2 FYNNEI. The CDR3 length is 18 residues. The CDR3 nucleotides are TGTGCCAGCAGCGTCCCGGGACAGGGGGCGCCGACTAATGAAAAACTGTTTTTT. Amino acid sequence: CASSVPGQGAPTNEKLFF.

V gene TRBV7-2 combines with J gene TRBJ1-5; TRBD1 is a possible D gene (5 bases). Germline V lookup: CDR1 SGHTA, CDR2 FQGNSA. This CDR3 is 14 amino acids long. Trimming shortened V by 5 bases and J by 4 bases, and 12 bases separated the two germline ends. CDR3 residues: CASSATQGNQPQHF. In nucleotides, the CDR3 is TGTGCCAGCAGCGCTACGCAGGGAAATCAGCCCCAGCATTTT.

V usage is TRBV6-7 and J usage is TRBJ2-7; 7 bases are a match to TRBD2. TRBV6-7 is filed as an ORF, its function uncertain. This CDR3 spans 12 amino acids. J lost 7 bases, V lost 6 bases, and 6 bases had no gene match. The CDR3 DNA reads as TGTGCCAGCAGCTCCCCGGGGGGTGAGCAGTACTTC. Translating it yields CASSSPGGEQYF.

The rearrangement uses TRBV10-3 and TRBJ2-3; the match to TRBD2 covers 11 bases. This CDR3 contains 14 residues. The V segment lost 7 bases and the J segment 6 bases; nucleotides outside the gene matches: 6. Germline CDR1 is ENHRY and CDR2 is SYGVKD. The CDR3 bases are TGTGCCATCAAAGCTAGCGGGAGGAGGGATACGCAGTATTTT. This sequence encodes CAIKASGRRDTQYF.

J is TRBJ2-1 and V is TRBV28; 12 bases agree with TRBD1. In germline, CDR1 is MDHEN, CDR2 SYDVKM. The CDR3 is 15 residues long. V lost 5 bases, J lost 8 bases, and 7 bases stayed unmatched. Written as DNA, the CDR3 is TGTGCCAGCAGTCGGCCGGGACAGGGGGCCGATGAGCAGTTCTTC. Residues: CASSRPGQGADEQFF.

J is TRBJ2-1 and V is TRBV5-6; 8 bases align to TRBD2. The CDR3 extends over 15 amino acids. CDR1 SGHDT and CDR2 YYEEEE come from the germline V gene. The J segment lost 8 bases and the V segment lost 1 base, leaving 8 bases of the junction unmatched. This CDR3 is CASSLWWREDHEQFF. The DNA for the CDR3 is TGTGCCAGCAGCTTGTGGTGGCGGGAGGATCATGAGCAGTTCTTC.

V gene TRBV30 combines with J gene TRBJ1-2, with D uncertain. The germline V and J ends were trimmed by 0 bases and 4 bases, with 3 bases remaining between them. This CDR3 contains 11 residues. Looked up from germline, CDR1 is GTSNPN and CDR2 is SVGIG (reference sequence). The CDR3 nucleotides are TGTGCCTGGAGTGTACTCTATGGCTACACCTTC. This codes for CAWSVLYGYTF.